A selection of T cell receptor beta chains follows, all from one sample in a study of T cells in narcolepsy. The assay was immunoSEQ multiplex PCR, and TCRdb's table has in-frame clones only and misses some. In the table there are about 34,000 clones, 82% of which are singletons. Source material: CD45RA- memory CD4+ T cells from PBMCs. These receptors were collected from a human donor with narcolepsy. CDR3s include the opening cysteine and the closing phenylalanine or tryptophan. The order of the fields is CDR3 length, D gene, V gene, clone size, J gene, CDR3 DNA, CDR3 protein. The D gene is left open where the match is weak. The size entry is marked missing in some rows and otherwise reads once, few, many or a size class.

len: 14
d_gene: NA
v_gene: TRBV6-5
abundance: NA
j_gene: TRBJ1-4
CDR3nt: TGTGCCAGCAGCAGGGACGGGCATAATGAAAAACTGTTTTTT
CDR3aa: CASSRDGHNEKLFF

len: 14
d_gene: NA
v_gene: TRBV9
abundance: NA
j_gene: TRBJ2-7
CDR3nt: TGTGCCAGCAGCGTTACAGGGTCGCCCTACGAGCAGTACTTC
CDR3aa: CASSVTGSPYEQYF

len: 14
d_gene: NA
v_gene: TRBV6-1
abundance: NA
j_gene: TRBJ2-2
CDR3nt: TGTGCCAGCGCGCAGCTAGCGTTCACCGGGGAGCTGTTTTTT
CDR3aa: CASAQLAFTGELFF

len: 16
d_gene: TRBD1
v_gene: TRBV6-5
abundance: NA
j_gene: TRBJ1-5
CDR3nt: TGTGCCAGCAGTTACCGACAGGGGGATAGCAATCAGCCCCAGCATTTT
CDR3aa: CASSYRQGDSNQPQHF

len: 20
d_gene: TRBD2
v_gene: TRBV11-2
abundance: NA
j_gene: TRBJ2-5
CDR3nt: TGTGCCAGCAGCTTAGACGGCTTGGGACTAGCGGAACCCATGAGGGGGACCCAGTACTTC
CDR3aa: CASSLDGLGLAEPMRGTQYF

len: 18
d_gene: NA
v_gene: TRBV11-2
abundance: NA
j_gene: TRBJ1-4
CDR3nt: TGTGCCAGCAGCCTTATAGTTCCCCTAGGGGCAACTAATGAAAAACTGTTTTTT
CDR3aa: CASSLIVPLGATNEKLFF

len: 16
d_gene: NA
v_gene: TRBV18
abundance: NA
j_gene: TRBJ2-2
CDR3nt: TGTGCCAGCTCCGAGAACGGACTTTACAACACCGGGGAGCTGTTTTTT
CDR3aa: CASSENGLYNTGELFF

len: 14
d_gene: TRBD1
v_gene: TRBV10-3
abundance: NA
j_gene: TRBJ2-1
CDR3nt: TGTGCCATCAGTGGGGACAGGGACGGAGGTGAGCAGTTCTTC
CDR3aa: CAISGDRDGGEQFF

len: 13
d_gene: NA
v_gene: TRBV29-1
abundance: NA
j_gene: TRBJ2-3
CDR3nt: TGCAGCGTTGATACGGGAGCCTCAGATACGCAGTATTTT
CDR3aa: CSVDTGASDTQYF

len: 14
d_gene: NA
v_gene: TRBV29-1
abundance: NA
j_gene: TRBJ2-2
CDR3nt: TGCAGCGTGTACTCCGGGCCGACGAGCGGGGAGCTGTTTTTT
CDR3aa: CSVYSGPTSGELFF

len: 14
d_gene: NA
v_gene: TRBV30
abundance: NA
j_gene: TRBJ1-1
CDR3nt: TGTGCCTGGAGAAAGGGCCCGGCGCACACTGAAGCTTTCTTT
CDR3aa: CAWRKGPAHTEAFF

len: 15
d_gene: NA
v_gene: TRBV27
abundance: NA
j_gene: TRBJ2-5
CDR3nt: TGTGCCAGCAGTTTAATACGGGGCGTCCAAGAGACCCAGTACTTC
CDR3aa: CASSLIRGVQETQYF

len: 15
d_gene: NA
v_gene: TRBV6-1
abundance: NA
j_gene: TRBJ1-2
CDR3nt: TGTGCCAGCAGAGAGGCCAGATTGGGCCCAGGCGGCTACACCTTC
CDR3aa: CASREARLGPGGYTF

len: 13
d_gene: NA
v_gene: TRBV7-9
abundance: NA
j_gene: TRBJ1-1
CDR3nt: TGTGCCAGCACCAACAACGGTGGCACTGAAGCTTTCTTT
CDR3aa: CASTNNGGTEAFF

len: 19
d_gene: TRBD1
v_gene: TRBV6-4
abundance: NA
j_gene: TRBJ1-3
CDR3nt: TGTGCCAGCCGACCGGGACAGAGAATTGGGTCCCCCTCTGGAAACACCATATATTTT
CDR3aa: CASRPGQRIGSPSGNTIYF

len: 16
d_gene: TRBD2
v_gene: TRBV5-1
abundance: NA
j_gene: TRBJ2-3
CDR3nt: TGCGCCACCGCCCCCCGACTAGCGGGCCCCACAGATACGCAGTATTTT
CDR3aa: CATAPRLAGPTDTQYF

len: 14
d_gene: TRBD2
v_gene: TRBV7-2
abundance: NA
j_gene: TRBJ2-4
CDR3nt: TGTGCCAGCAGCAGGGGACTAGCGGAAAACATTCAGTACTTC
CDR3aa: CASSRGLAENIQYF

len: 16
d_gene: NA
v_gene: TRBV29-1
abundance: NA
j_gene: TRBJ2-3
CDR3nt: TGCAGCGCGTTTGGGGGTATGGCGGGATTCACAGATACGCAGTATTTT
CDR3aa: CSAFGGMAGFTDTQYF

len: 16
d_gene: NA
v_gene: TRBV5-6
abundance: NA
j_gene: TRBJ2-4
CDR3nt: TGTGCCAGCAGCCCGGTGTGGGACGCCAACCAAAACATTCAGTACTTC
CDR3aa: CASSPVWDANQNIQYF

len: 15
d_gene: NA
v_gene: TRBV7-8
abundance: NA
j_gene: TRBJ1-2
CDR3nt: TGTGCCAGCAGCTTAAGTATGGCCAGGAGCTATGGCTACACCTTC
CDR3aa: CASSLSMARSYGYTF

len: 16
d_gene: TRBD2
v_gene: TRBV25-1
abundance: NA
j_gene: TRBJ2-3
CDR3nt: TGTGCCAGCAGTGAATCGGCGGGAGGAGGGTTGGATACGCAGTATTTT
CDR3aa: CASSESAGGGLDTQYF

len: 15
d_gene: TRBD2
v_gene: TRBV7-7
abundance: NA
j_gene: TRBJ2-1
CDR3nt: TGTGCTAGCAGCTTGTCAGCGGGGGGCTCCAATGAGCAGTTCTTC
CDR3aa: CASSLSAGGSNEQFF

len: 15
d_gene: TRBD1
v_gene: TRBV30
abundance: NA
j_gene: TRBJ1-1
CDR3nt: TGTGCCTGTTTAGGGAATGACAGGGGCTCTTCTGAAGCTTTCTTT
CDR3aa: CACLGNDRGSSEAFF

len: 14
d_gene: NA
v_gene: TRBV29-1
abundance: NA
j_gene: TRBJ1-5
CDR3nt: TGCAGCGTTCTGACAGGATTTAGCAATCAGCCCCAGCATTTT
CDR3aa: CSVLTGFSNQPQHF

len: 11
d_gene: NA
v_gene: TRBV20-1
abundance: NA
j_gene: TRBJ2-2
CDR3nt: TGCAGTGCTAGTAGGGGCGGGGAGCTGTTTTTT
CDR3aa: CSASRGGELFF

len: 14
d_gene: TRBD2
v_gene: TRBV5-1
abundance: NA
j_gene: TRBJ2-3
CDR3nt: TGCGCCAGCAGCTCGACTAGCGGCACAGATACGCAGTATTTT
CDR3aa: CASSSTSGTDTQYF

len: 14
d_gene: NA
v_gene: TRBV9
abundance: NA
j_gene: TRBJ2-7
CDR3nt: TGTGCCAGCAGCGTAGACGAGGGGCCCTACGAGCAGTACTTC
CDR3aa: CASSVDEGPYEQYF

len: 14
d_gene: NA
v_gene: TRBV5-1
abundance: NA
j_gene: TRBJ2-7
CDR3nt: TGCGCCAGCAGCTTAACCGGGAGCTCCTACGAGCAGTACTTC
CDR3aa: CASSLTGSSYEQYF

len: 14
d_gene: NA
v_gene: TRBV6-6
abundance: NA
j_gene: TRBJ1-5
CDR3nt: TGTGCCAGCAGCACGGGCATCACCAATCAGCCCCAGCATTTT
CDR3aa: CASSTGITNQPQHF

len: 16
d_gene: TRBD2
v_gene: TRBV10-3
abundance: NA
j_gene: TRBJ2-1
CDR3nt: TGTGCCATCAGTGAGTCGAACCCTAGCGGGAACAATGAGCAGTTCTTC
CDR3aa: CAISESNPSGNNEQFF

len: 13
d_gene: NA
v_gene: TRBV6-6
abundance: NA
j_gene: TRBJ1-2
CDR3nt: TGTGCCAGCAGTTACTCCATGGAGAGTGGCTACACCTTC
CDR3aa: CASSYSMESGYTF

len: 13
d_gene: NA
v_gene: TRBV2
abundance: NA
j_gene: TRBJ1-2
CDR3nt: TGTGCCAGCAGCGTGGACGGCAACCCCTTGACGGCCTTC
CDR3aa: CASSVDGNPLTAF

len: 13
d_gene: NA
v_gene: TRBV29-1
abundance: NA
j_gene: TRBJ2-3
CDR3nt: TGCAGCGTTGTACGGACTAGCACAGATACGCAGTATTTT
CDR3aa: CSVVRTSTDTQYF

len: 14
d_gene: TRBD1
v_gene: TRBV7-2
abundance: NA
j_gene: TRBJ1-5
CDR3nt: TGTGCCAGCAGCCGGACAGGGGAAAATCAGCCCCAGCATTTT
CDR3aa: CASSRTGENQPQHF

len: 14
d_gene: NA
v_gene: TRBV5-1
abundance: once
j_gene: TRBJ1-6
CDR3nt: TGCGCCAGCAGCACCTCGGGGCAAAATTCACCCCTCCACTTT
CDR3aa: CASSTSGQNSPLHF

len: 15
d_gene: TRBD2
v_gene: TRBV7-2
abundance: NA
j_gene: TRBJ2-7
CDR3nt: TGTGCCAGCAGCTTAGAAAGCGGGGTCTCCTACGAGCAGTACTTC
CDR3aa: CASSLESGVSYEQYF

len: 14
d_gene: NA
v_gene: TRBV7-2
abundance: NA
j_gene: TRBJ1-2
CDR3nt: TGTGCCAGCAGCTTAGACAGTTCTAACTATGGCTACACCTTC
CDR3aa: CASSLDSSNYGYTF

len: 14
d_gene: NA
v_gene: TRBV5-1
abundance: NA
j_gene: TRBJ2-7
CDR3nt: TGCGCCAGCAGCTTGGTGGGACTCCCCCACGAGCAGTACTTC
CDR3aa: CASSLVGLPHEQYF

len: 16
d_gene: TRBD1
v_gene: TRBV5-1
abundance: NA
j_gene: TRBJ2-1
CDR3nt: TGCGCCAGCAGCTTAGGGAGAGGGACAGGGCAAAATGAGCAGTTCTTC
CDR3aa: CASSLGRGTGQNEQFF

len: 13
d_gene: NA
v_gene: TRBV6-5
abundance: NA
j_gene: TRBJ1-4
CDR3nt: TGTGCCAGCAGTTTGTCCAGAGTCGAAAAACTGTTTTTT
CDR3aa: CASSLSRVEKLFF

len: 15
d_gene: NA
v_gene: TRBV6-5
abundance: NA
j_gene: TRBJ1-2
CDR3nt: TGTGCCAGCAGCCTATCGCTGACGAACCTTCGTGGCTACACCTTC
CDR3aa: CASSLSLTNLRGYTF

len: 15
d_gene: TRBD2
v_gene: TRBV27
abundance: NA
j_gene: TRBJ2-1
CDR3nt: TGTGCCAGCAGTCGAACTAGCGGGGCCTACAATGAGCAGTTCTTC
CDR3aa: CASSRTSGAYNEQFF

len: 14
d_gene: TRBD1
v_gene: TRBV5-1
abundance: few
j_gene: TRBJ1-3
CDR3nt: TGCGCCAGCAGCTTTACAGGGGATGGAAACACCATATATTTT
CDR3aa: CASSFTGDGNTIYF

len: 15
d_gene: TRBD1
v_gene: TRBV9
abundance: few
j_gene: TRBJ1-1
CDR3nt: TGTGCCAGCAGCGTAGGGGGCAGGGGGGATACTGAAGCTTTCTTT
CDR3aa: CASSVGGRGDTEAFF

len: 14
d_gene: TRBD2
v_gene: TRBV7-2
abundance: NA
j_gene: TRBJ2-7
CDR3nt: TGTGCCAGCAGCCGAGCGGGAGGGAGCTACGAGCAGTACTTC
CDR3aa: CASSRAGGSYEQYF

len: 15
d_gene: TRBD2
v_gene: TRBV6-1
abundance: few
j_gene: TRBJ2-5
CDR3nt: TGTGCCAGCAGTGAGCCAGCGGGGGGGCGGGAGACCCAGTACTTC
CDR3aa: CASSEPAGGRETQYF

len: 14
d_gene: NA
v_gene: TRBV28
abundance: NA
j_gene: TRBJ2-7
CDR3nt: TGTGCCAGCAGTTTCCAGGGCAACTCCTACGAGCAGTACTTC
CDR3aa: CASSFQGNSYEQYF

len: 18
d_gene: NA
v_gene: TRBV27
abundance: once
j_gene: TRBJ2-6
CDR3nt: TGTGCCAGCGGTTCACAGGACATGGGCTTCTCTGGGGCCAACGTCCTGACTTTC
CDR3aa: CASGSQDMGFSGANVLTF

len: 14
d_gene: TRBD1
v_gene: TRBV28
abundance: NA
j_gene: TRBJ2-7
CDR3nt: TGTGCCAGCAGTTTTTGGGACAGGTCCATCGGGCAGTACTTC
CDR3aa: CASSFWDRSIGQYF